Listed below are T cell receptor beta chains from one sample, sequenced in a study of monozygotic twins with inflammatory bowel disease. Reprocessing the 5' RACE reads, TCRdb reports a single entry for every CDR3 protein and omits DNA. The sample yields approximately 400,000 distinct CDR3 sequences, of which the top ten take up approximately 2.4%. Sequencing was done on a sample of blood. The receptors stem from a human donor with ulcerative colitis or Crohn's disease, or a healthy co-twin of an affected twin (not recorded which). The CDR3 runs from the conserved cysteine through the conserved F or W.

>TRBV12-3/TRBV12-4|TRBJ2-7
CASSLLVTGEQYF
>TRBV5-4|TRBJ2-2
CASSPTGRVNTGELFF
>TRBV29-1|TRBJ1-1
CSADAGTGAGIWNTEAFF
>TRBV9|TRBJ2-1
CASSGTSGADEQFF
>TRBV29-1|TRBJ2-7
CSVGTGGDEQYF
>TRBV9|TRBJ2-3
CASSVGGSTDTQYF
>TRBV5-1|TRBJ2-7
CASSPDWDKPYEQYF
>TRBV6-6|TRBJ2-2
CAGTGTLNTGELFF
>TRBV12-3/TRBV12-4|TRBJ1-1
CASSTRVTEAFF
>TRBV6-5|TRBJ2-7
CASSYGDREASEQYF